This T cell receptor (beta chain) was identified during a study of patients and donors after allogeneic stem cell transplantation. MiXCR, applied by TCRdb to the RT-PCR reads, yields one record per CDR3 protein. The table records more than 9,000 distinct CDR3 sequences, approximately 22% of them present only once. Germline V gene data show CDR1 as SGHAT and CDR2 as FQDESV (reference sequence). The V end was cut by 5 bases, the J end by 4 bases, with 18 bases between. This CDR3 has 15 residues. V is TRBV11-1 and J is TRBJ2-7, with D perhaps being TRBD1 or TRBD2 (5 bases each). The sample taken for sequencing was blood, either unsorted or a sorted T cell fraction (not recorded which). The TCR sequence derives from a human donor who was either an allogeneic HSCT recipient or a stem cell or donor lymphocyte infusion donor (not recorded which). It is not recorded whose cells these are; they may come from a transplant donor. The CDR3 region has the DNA TGTGCCAGCAGCCGTGGTGGGGACGGCGGATACGAGCAGTACTTC. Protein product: CASSRGGDGGYEQYF.